Each of the 18 T cell receptor beta chains below was sequenced from the same sample in a study of shared clonotypes between healthy human individuals. Naivety among CD8 cells was defined by CD45RO negativity and positive CCR7 selection, thereby excluding terminally differentiated effector memory CD45RA+ cells. Profiled with immunoSEQ multiplex PCR; TCRdb holds only in-frame clones, not every one. The sample includes approximately 2,000,000 clones, 85% to 95% of them seen just once. The sample consisted of naive CD8+ T cells from PBMCs. The receptors derive from a man between 18 and 35 years old in good health. Some clones in this sample may be carry-over from other donors' samples.

The chain is built from TRBV2 and TRBJ1-2, with D maybe TRBD1 (5 bases). CDR1 is SNHLY, CDR2 FYNNEI, per germline. V lost 9 bases and J 4 bases, leaving 15 bases between the germline ends. The CDR3 runs to 13 residues. The CDR3 loop is CARGSRESYGYTF. The CDR3 DNA sequence: TGTGCCAGGGGGAGCAGGGAGTCCTATGGCTACACCTTC.

This chain connects TRBV7-9 to TRBJ2-3, with 7 bases fitting TRBD2. The J segment lost 2 bases and the V segment lost 5 bases, leaving 10 bases of the junction unmatched. Germline CDR1 SEHNR, CDR2 FQNEAQ (reference sequence). This CDR3 has 16 residues. The CDR3 protein is CASSPLEGGLTDTQYF. CDR3 sequence (DNA): TGTGCCAGCAGCCCCCTTGAGGGAGGGCTCACAGATACGCAGTATTTT.

The chain links TRBV7-8 to TRBJ2-1, with a weak D call TRBD2 (5 bases). Germline CDR1 and CDR2: SGHVS and FQNEAQ. V was trimmed by 4 bases and J by 6 bases, leaving 22 bases between them. CDR3 length: 17 amino acids. The CDR3 bases are TGTGCCAGCAGCTGGTGGGTAAGAGAGGGATCGTCCAATGAGCAGTTCTTC. The encoded protein is CASSWWVREGSSNEQFF.

The chain uses TRBV5-1 and TRBJ2-4; TRBD1 matches 8 bases. Losses at the gene ends were 2 bases for V and 0 bases for J; bases not matched to a gene: 10. The germline V gene has CDR1 SGHRS and CDR2 YFSETQ. The CDR3 is made up of 18 amino acids. For the CDR3, the DNA is TGCGCCAGCAGCTTCCCGACAGGGGCCCAACTAGCCAAAAACATTCAGTACTTC. This codes for CASSFPTGAQLAKNIQYF.

This chain links TRBV5-1 with TRBJ2-1; tentative D call: TRBD2 (6 bases). CDR3 length: 16 residues. Germline V lookup: CDR1 SGHRS, CDR2 YFSETQ. Trimming left V 3 bases short and J 0 bases short, with 13 bases between. Here the CDR3 DNA reads TGCGCCAGCAGCTCCCGACTAGTCGGCTCCTACAATGAGCAGTTCTTC. This sequence encodes CASSSRLVGSYNEQFF.

V and J are TRBV9 and TRBJ2-3; no reliable D call. Germline V CDR1 and CDR2: SGDLS, YYNGEE. CDR3 length equals 12 residues. The V end lost 4 bases, the J end lost 5 bases, and 8 bases lay between the germline ends. The CDR3 here is CASSNLGDTQYF. DNA of the CDR3: TGTGCCAGCAGCAACCTCGGAGATACGCAGTATTTT.

CDR3 nucleotides: TGTGCCAGCAAGCGGGGGCAAGAGACCCAGTACTTC. Encoded protein: CASKRGQETQYF. The V and J genes are TRBV28 and TRBJ2-5; TRBD2 agrees at 8 bases. Unmatched junction bases numbered 0, after V lost 7 bases and J lost 2 bases. This CDR3 comprises 12 residues. CDR1 and CDR2 from the germline V gene are MDHEN and SYDVKM.

V is TRBV6-1 and J is TRBJ1-5; the D is unclear. The CDR3 contains 16 residues. With 1 base removed from V and 7 bases from J, the gap between germline ends came to 17 bases. Looked up from germline, CDR1 is MNHNS and CDR2 is SASEGT. The CDR3 sequence is CASSEVREAGWQPQHF. For the CDR3, the DNA is TGTGCCAGCAGTGAAGTAAGGGAGGCCGGATGGCAGCCCCAGCATTTT.

The rearrangement uses TRBV10-3 and TRBJ2-6, with 7 bases aligning to TRBD1. V shed 4 bases and J 0 bases; nucleotides not matched to a gene: 6. The germline V gene has CDR1 ENHRY and CDR2 SYGVKD. The CDR3 spans 17 residues. The CDR3 here is CAISAGQSHSGANVLTF. In DNA form, the CDR3 reads TGTGCCATCAGTGCGGGACAGTCCCACTCTGGGGCCAACGTCCTGACTTTC.

The gene calls are TRBV19 and TRBJ1-5; maybe TRBD1 (5 bases). The CDR3 is made up of 15 amino acids. Trimming cost V 1 base and J 7 bases, with 14 bases left between them. Germline V CDR1 and CDR2: LNHDA, SQIVND (reference sequence). The CDR3 spells CASSIGRGKSQPQHF. CDR3 nucleotide sequence: TGTGCCAGTAGTATAGGGAGGGGCAAATCGCAGCCCCAGCATTTT.

This clone occurred once. The chain couples TRBV4-1 to TRBJ2-3, with 11 bases aligning to TRBD2. V was clipped by 3 bases and J by 0 bases; unmatched bases: 5. Germline values: CDR1 MGHRA, CDR2 YSYEKL. CDR3 size: 17 residues. CDR3 loop: CASSQRTSGSSTDTQYF. The CDR3 DNA reads as TGCGCCAGCAGCCAGAGGACTAGCGGGTCTAGCACAGATACGCAGTATTTT.

The CDR3: CASSLWASGSGEQYF. In DNA, the CDR3 is TGTGCCAGCAGCTTGTGGGCTAGCGGGAGTGGCGAGCAGTACTTC. The chain has TRBV5-4 and TRBJ2-7, with TRBD2 matching 10 bases. CDR1 SGHNT and CDR2 YYREEE come from the germline V gene (reference sequence). V shed 1 base and J 6 bases; nucleotides not matched to a gene: 7. This CDR3 contains 15 residues. The entire variable domain, with the rest obtained from reference TRBV5-4 and TRBJ2-7, is as follows: ETGVTQSPTHLIKTRGQQVTLRCSSQSGHNTVSWYQQALGQGPQFIFQYYREEENGRGNFPPRFSGLQFPNYSSELNVNALELDDSALYLCASSLWASGSGEQYFGPGTRLTVT.

The chain is built from TRBV28 and TRBJ2-3; D is undetermined. Trimming stripped 4 bases from V and 2 bases from J, with 7 bases between. This CDR3 is built from 13 residues. Germline CDR1 MDHEN, CDR2 SYDVKM. CDR3 bases: TGTGCCAGCAGTTATGGGATCACAGATACGCAGTATTTT. This sequence encodes CASSYGITDTQYF.

CDR3 sequence (DNA): TGCGCCAGCAGCCATACTAGCGGCACCTACGAGCAGTACTTC. Translating it yields CASSHTSGTYEQYF. The J gene is TRBJ2-7, the V gene TRBV4-1, with TRBD2 matching over 8 bases. V lost 3 bases, J lost 2 bases, and 3 bases stayed unmatched. Germline CDR1 reads MGHRA; CDR2 reads YSYEKL. CDR3 length equals 14 residues.

This clone was seen a few times. The chain joins TRBV7-6 to TRBJ1-1; D is unclear. Between the trimmed V and J ends, which lost 5 bases and 0 bases, there was a span of 13 bases. The CDR3 totals 15 residues. Germline CDR1 and CDR2: SGHVS and FNYEAQ. Written as DNA, the CDR3 is TGTGCCAGCAGCATGGGAGGTGAGATGAACACTGAAGCTTTCTTT. Protein: CASSMGGEMNTEAFF.

V gene TRBV6-1 combines with J gene TRBJ1-1; D is possibly TRBD1 (5 bases). Trimming left V 7 bases short and J 7 bases short, with 10 bases between. In germline, CDR1 is MNHNS, CDR2 SASEGT. The CDR3 has 11 residues. The CDR3 sequence: CASIRGNEAFF. The DNA of the CDR3 is TGTGCCAGCATAAGGGGTAATGAAGCTTTCTTT.

This clone appeared once. The chain links TRBV5-1 to TRBJ1-4; possibly TRBD1 for D (5 bases). CDR1 is SGHRS, CDR2 YFSETQ, per germline. Trimming removed 2 bases at V and 0 bases at J, with 8 bases between. This CDR3 region has 15 residues. The CDR3 DNA follows: TGCGCCAGCAGCTTAATACAGGCAACTAATGAAAAACTGTTTTTT. It translates to CASSLIQATNEKLFF.

J is TRBJ1-2 and V is TRBV7-9, with 9 bases that match TRBD1. The CDR3 is 14 amino acids. The J segment lost 5 bases and the V segment lost 3 bases, leaving 4 bases of the junction unmatched. In germline, CDR1 is SEHNR, CDR2 FQNEAQ (reference sequence). This CDR3 is CASSLGQGDYGYTF. CDR3 bases: TGTGCCAGCAGCTTGGGACAGGGCGATTATGGCTACACCTTC.